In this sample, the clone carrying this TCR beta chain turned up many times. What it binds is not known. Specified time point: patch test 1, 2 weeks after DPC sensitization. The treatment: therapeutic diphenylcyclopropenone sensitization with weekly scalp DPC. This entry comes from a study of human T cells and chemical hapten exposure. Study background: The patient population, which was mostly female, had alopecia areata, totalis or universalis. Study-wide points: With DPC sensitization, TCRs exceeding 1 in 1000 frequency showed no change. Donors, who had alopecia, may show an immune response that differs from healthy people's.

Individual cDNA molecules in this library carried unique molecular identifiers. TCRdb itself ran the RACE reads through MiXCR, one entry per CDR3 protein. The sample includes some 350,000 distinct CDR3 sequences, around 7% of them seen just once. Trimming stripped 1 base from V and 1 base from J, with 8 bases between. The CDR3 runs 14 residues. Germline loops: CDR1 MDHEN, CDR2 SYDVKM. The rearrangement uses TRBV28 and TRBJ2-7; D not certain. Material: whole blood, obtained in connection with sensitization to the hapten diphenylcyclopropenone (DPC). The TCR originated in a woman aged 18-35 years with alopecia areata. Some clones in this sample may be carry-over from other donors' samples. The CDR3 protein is CASSLSAGSYEQYF. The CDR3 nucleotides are TGTGCCAGCAGTTTATCGGCCGGATCCTACGAGCAGTACTTC.